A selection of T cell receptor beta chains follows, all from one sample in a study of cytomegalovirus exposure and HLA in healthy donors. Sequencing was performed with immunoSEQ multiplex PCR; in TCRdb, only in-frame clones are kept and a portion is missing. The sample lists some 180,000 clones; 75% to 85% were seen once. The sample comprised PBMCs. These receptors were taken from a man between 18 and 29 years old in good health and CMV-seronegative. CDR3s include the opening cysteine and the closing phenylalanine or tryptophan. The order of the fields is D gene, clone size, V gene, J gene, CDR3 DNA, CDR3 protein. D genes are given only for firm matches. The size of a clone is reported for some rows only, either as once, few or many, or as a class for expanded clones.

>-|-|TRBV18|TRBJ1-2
TGTGCCAGCTCACCAGGGGGGGCCTATGGCTACACCTTC
CASSPGGAYGYTF
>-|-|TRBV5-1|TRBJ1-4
TGCGCCAGCAGCCGGGGTGCAACTAATGAAAAACTGTTTTTT
CASSRGATNEKLFF
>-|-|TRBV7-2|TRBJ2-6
TGTGCCAGCAGCTTCGGGGGTTCTGGGGCCAACGTCCTGACTTTC
CASSFGGSGANVLTF
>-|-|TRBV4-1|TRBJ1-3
TGCGCCAGCAGCCAAGATGGCGGGTACCTCTCTGGAAACACCATATATTTT
CASSQDGGYLSGNTIYF
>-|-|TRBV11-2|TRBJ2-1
TGTGCCAGCAGCCCCCCGATTAGCTACCTAAATGAGCAGTTCTTC
CASSPPISYLNEQFF
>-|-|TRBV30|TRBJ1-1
TGTGCCTGGAGCGTCTCGGTGAACACTGAAGCTTTCTTT
CAWSVSVNTEAFF
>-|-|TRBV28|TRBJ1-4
TGTGCCAGCAGTTTAGGAAGGGGGACTAATGAAAAACTGTTTTTT
CASSLGRGTNEKLFF
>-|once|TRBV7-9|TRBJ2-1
TGTGCCAGCAGCTTACCACACGCCGACAATGAGCAGTTCTTC
CASSLPHADNEQFF
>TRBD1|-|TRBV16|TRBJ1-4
TGTGCCAGCAGCCGTACACAGGGGGCTAATGAAAAACTGTTTTTT
CASSRTQGANEKLFF
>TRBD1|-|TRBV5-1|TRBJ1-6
TGCGCCAGCAGCCTAGCCTCAGGGGGGAATTCACCCCTCCACTTT
CASSLASGGNSPLHF
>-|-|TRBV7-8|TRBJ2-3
TGTGCCAGCAGCGCCCGGACGGGACTGATCACAGATACGCAGTATTTT
CASSARTGLITDTQYF
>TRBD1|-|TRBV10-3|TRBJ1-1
TGTGCCATCACAGACAGGGTGGAATCAGAAGCTTTCTTT
CAITDRVESEAFF
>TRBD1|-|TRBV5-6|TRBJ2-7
TGTGCCAGCAGCTTGGCGGGACAGCTATCCTACGAGCAGTACTTC
CASSLAGQLSYEQYF
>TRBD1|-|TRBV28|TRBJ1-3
TGTGCCAGCAGACCGGACAGGGGGTCTGGAAACACCATATATTTT
CASRPDRGSGNTIYF
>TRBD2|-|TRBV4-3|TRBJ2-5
TGCGCCAGCAGCCAAGATCTAAGCGGGGGTGACCAAGAGACCCAGTACTTC
CASSQDLSGGDQETQYF
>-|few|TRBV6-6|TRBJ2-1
TGTGCCAGCAGCCACGGGAGTTGGGGTGAGCAGTTCTTC
CASSHGSWGEQFF
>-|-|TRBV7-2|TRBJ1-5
TGTGCCAGCAGCTTAGCTGGCTTCGATCAGCCCCAGCATTTT
CASSLAGFDQPQHF
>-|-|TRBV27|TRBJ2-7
TGTGCCAGCAGTTCCGCGGGCGGAATCTTCTACGAGCAGTACTTC
CASSSAGGIFYEQYF
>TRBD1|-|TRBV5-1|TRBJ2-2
TGCGCCAGCAGCTCCATGGGTGGGACAGGGGTCACCGGGGAGCTGTTTTTT
CASSSMGGTGVTGELFF
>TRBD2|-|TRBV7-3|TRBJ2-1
TGTGCCAGCAGCTTAAGGCCCAGCGGGAGCGAGAATGAGCAGTTCTTC
CASSLRPSGSENEQFF
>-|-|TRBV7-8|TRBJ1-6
TGTGCCAGCAGCCCCGGGAGTTCACCCCTCCACTTT
CASSPGSSPLHF
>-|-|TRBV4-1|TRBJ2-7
TGCGCCAGCAGCCAAGATCGGGGGGTCAGGGGCGAGCAGTACTTC
CASSQDRGVRGEQYF
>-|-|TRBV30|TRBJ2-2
TGTGCCTGGAGTCCCGGGAACACCGGGGAGCTGTTTTTT
CAWSPGNTGELFF
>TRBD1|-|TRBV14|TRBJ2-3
TGTGCCAGCAGCCCGGATCAGGGGGCGCGGCGCACAGATACGCAGTATTTT
CASSPDQGARRTDTQYF
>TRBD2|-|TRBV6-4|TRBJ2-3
TGTGCCAGCAGTGACTCAGCGGGGGGAACCACAGATACGCAGTATTTT
CASSDSAGGTTDTQYF
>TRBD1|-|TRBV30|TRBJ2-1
TGTGCCTGGAGTGGACAGGGGTTGATGTATGAGCAGTTCTTC
CAWSGQGLMYEQFF
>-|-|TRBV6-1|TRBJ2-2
TGTGCCAGCAGGGAGACTAACACCGGGGAGCTGTTTTTT
CASRETNTGELFF
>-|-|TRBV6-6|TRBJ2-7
TGTGCCAGCAGGGAACAGGGATTGACTTACGAGCAGTACTTC
CASREQGLTYEQYF
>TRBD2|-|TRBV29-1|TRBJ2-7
TGCAGCGTTTGGCTAGCGGGGGACCCCTACGAGCAGTACTTC
CSVWLAGDPYEQYF
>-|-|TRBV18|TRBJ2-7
TGTGCCAGCTCACCTGGCAGCTCCTACGAGCAGTACTTC
CASSPGSSYEQYF
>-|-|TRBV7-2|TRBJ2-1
TGTGCCAGCAGCTTAGACCGTAGAGTTGAGCAGTTCTTC
CASSLDRRVEQFF
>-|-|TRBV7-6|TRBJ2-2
TGTGCCAGCAGCTTAGCGGAGAGCGGGGAGCTGTTTTTT
CASSLAESGELFF
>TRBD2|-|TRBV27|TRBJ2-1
TGTGCCAGCAGTTCCGTAGCGGGAGCTAGCTCCTACAATGAGCAGTTCTTC
CASSSVAGASSYNEQFF